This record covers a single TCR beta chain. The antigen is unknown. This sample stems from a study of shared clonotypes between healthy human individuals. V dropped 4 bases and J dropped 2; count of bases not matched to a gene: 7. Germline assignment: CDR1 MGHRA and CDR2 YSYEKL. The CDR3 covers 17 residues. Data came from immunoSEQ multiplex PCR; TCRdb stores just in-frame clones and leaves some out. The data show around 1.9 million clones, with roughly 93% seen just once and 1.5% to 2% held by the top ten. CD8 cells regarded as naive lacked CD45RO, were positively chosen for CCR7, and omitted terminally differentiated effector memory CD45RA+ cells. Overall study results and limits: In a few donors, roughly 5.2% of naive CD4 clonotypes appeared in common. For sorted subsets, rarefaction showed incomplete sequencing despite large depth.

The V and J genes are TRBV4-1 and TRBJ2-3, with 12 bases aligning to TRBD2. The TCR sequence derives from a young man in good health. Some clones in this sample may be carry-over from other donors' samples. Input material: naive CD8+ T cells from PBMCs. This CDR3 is CASSRKSSGRATDTQYF. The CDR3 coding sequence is TGCGCCAGCAGCCGCAAGTCTAGCGGGAGGGCCACAGATACGCAGTATTTT.